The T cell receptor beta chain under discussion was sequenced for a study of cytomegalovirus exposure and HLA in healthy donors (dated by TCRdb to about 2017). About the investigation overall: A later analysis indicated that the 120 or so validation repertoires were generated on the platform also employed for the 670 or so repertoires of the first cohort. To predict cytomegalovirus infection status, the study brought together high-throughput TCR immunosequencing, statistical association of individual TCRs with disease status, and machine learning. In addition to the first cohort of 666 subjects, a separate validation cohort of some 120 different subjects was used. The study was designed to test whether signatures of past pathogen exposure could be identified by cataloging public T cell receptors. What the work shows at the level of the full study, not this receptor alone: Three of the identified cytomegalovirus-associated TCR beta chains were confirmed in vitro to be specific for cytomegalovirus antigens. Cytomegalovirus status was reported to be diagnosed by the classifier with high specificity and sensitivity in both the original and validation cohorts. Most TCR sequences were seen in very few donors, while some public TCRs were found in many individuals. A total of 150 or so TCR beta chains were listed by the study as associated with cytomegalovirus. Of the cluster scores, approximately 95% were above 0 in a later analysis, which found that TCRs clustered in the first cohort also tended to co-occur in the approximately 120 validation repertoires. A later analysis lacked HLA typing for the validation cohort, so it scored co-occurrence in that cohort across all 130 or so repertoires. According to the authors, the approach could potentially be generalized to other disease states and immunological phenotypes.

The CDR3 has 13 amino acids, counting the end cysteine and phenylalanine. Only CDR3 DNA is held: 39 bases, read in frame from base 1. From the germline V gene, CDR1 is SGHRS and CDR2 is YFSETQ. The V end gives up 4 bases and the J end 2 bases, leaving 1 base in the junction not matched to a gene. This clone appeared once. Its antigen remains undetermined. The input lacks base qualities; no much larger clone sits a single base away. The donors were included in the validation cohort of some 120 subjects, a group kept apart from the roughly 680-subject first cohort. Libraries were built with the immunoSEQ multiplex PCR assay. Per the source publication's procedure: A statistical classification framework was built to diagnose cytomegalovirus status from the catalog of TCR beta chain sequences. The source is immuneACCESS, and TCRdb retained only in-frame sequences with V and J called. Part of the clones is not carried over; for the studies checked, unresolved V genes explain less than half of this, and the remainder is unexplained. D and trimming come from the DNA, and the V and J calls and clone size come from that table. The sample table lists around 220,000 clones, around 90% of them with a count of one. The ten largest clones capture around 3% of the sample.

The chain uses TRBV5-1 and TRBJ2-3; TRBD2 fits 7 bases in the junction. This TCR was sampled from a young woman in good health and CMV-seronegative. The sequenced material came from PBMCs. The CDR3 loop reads CASSGGDTDTQYF. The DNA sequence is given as TGCGCCAGCAGCGGGGGGGACACAGATACGCAGTATTTT.